This T cell receptor (beta chain) was captured by sequencing in a study of T-cell reconstitution after alpha-beta-depleted transplantation in children. In its sample, this clonotype was seen a few times. Germline V gene lookup returns CDR1 DFQATT and CDR2 SNEGSKA (reference sequence). Trimming stripped 4 bases from V and 2 bases from J, with 18 bases between. The CDR3 covers 15 residues. Molecular barcoding with unique molecular identifiers was used for the TCRbeta library. TCRdb processed the PCR reads anew with MiXCR; each CDR3 protein has one entry. The top ten hold about 5% of the sample, which has about half a million distinct CDR3 sequences, around an eighth seen once.

The chain is built from TRBV20-1 and TRBJ2-7; D call uncertain. The clonotype comes from a human donor who donated a stem cell graft to a child with combined immunodeficiency. Specimen: PBMCs from the stem cell graft donor, collected from the stem cell graft. The DNA for the CDR3 is TGCAGTGCTATTTGGGCCAGGTCCCGAACCTACGAGCAGTACTTC. Translating gives CSAIWARSRTYEQYF.